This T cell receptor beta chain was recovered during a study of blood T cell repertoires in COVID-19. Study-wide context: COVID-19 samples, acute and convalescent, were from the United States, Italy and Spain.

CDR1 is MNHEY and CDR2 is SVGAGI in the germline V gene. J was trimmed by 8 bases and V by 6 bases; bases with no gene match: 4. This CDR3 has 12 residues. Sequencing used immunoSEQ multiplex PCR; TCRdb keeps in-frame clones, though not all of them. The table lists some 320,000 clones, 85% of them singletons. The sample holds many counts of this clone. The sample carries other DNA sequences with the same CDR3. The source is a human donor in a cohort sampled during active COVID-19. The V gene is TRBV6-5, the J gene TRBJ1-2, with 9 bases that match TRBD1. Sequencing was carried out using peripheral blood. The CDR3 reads CASSWTGAGYTF. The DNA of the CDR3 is TGTGCCAGCAGCTGGACAGGGGCCGGCTACACCTTC.